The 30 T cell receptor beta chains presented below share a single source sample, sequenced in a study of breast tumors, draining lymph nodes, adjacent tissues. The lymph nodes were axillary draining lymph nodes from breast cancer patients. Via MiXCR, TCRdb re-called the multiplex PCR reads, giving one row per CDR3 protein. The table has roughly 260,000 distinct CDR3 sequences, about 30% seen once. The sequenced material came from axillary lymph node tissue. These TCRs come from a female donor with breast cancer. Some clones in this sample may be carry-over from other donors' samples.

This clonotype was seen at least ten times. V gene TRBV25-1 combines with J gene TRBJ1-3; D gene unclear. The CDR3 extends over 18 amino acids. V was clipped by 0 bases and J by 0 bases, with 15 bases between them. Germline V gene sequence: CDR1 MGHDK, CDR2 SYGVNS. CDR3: CASSEYSRQTNSGNTIYF. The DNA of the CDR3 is TGTGCCAGCAGTGAATATAGTAGGCAGACCAACTCTGGAAACACCATATATTTT.

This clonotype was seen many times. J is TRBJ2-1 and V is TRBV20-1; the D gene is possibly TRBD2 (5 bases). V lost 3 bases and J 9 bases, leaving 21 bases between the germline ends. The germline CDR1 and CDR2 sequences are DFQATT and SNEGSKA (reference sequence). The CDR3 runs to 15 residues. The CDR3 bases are TGCAGTGCTAGCGTCAGCGGTCACCAAATAGGTGAGCAGTTCTTC. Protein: CSASVSGHQIGEQFF.

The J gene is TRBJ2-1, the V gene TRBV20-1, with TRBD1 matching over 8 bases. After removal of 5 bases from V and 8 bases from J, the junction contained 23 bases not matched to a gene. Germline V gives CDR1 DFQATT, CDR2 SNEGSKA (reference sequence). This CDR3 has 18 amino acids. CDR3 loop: CSAVPGLAAGQGGDEQFF. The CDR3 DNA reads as TGCAGTGCTGTCCCAGGTCTTGCGGCAGGACAGGGAGGAGATGAGCAGTTCTTC.

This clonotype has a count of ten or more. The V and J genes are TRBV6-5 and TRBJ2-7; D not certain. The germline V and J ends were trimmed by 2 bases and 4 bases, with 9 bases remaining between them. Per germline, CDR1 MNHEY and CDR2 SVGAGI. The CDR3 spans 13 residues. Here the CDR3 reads CASSYTLRYEQYF. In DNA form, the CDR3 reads TGTGCCAGCAGTTACACTCTTAGGTACGAGCAGTACTTC.

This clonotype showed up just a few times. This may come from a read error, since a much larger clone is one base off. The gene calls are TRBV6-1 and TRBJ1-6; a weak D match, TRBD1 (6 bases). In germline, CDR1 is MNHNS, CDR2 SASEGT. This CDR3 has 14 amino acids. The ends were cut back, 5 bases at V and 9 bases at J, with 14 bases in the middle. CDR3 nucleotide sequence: TGTGCCAGCAGTAAACGGGGGGCTGGTTCACCCCTCCACTTT. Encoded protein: CASSKRGAGSPLHF.

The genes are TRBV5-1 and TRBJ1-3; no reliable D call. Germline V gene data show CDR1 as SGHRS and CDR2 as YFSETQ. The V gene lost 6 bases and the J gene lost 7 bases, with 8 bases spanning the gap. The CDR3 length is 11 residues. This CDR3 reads CASTLGNTIYF. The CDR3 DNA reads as TGCGCCAGCACCCTCGGGAACACCATATATTTT.

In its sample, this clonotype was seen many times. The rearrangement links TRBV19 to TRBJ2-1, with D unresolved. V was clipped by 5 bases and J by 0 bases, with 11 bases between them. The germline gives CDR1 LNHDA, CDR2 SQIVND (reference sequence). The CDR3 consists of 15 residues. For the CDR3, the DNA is TGTGCCAGTAGTGTACAAATTTCCTCCTACAATGAGCAGTTCTTC. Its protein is CASSVQISSYNEQFF.

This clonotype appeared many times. CDR3 coding DNA: TGTGCCACCAGTGGGGCCCCGGAGGGAGATACGCAGTATTTT. It encodes CATSGAPEGDTQYF. The chain couples TRBV24-1 to TRBJ2-3, with D possibly matching TRBD2 (6 bases). Trimming removed 5 bases from V and 5 bases from J, with 13 bases in between. CDR1 and CDR2 (germline): KGHDR, SFDVKD. CDR3 size: 14 residues.

This CDR3 is CASSPRWGGGNTIYF. CDR3 nucleotide sequence: TGTGCCAGCAGCCCACGGTGGGGAGGTGGGAACACCATATATTTT. The chain has TRBV7-2 and TRBJ1-3; D not resolved. Trimming removed 5 bases from V and 7 bases from J, with 18 bases in between. Germline V lookup: CDR1 SGHTA, CDR2 FQGNSA. The CDR3 runs to 15 residues.

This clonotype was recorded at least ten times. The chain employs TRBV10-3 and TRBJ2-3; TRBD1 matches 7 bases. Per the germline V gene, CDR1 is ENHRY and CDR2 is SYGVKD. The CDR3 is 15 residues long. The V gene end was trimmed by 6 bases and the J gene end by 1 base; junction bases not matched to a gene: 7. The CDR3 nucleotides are TGTGCCATCAGCCGACAGGGATCGGGCACAGATACGCAGTATTTT. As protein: CAISRQGSGTDTQYF.

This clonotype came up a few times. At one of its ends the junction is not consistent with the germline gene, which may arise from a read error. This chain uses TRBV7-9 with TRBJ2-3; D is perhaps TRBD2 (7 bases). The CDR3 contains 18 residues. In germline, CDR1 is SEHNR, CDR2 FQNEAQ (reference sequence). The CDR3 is CVSSPEGGFGGRTDTQYF. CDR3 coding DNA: TGTGTCAGCAGCCCCGAGGGGGGGTTCGGGGGACGCACAGATACGCAGTATTTT.

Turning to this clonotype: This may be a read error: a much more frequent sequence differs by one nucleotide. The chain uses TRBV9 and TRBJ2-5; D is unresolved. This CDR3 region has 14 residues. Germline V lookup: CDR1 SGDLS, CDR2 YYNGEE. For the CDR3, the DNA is TGTGCCAGCAGCGCCCCGGCGTACCAAGAGACCCAGTCCTTC. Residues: CASSAPAYQETQSF.

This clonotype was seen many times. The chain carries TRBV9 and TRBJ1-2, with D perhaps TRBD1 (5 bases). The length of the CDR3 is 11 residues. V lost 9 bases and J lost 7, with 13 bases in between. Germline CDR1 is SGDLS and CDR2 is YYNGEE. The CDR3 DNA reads TGTGCCACCTTAGGGGACGGTGGCTACACCTTC. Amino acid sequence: CATLGDGGYTF.

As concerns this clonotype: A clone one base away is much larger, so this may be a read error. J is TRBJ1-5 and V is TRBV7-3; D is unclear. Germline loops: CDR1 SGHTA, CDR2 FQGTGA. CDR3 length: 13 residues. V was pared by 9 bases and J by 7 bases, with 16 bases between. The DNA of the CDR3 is TGTGCCAGTGGGATAGGGTCTGGCCAGCCCCAGCATTTT. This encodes CASGIGSGQPQHF.

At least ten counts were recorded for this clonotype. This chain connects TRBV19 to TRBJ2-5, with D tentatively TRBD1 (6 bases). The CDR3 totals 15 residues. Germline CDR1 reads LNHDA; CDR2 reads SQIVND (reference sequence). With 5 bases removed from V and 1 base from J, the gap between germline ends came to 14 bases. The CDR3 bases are TGTGCCAGTAGTGTTCTCAGGGGATTCCAAGAGACCCAGTACTTC. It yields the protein CASSVLRGFQETQYF.

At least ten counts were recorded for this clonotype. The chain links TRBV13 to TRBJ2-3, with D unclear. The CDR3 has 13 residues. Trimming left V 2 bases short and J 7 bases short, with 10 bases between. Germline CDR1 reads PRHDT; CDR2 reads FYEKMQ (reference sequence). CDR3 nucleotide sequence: TGTGCCAGCAGCTTATATGGGATGCATACGCAGTATTTT. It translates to CASSLYGMHTQYF. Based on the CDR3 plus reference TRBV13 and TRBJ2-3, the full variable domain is AAGVIQSPRHLIKEKRETATLKCYPIPRHDTVYWYQQGPGQDPQFLISFYEKMQSDKGSIPDRFSAQQFSDYHSELNMSSLELGDSALYFCASSLYGMHTQYFGPGTRLTVL.

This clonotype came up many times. This CDR3 reads CASSLGVGTSPSGELFF. In DNA form, the CDR3 reads TGTGCCAGCAGCTTAGGGGTGGGGACTAGTCCCTCCGGGGAGCTGTTTTTT. The chain couples TRBV7-8 to TRBJ2-2; 8 nucleotides line up with TRBD2. The CDR3 spans 17 residues. Germline lookup yields CDR1 SGHVS and CDR2 FQNEAQ. V shed 1 base, J shed 6 bases, and the junction held 10 bases outside the gene matches.

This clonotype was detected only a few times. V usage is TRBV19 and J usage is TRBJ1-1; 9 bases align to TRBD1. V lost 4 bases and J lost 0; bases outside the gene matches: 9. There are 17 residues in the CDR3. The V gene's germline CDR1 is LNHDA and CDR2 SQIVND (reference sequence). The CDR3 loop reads CASSSRQGEGVNTEAFF. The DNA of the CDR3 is TGTGCCAGTAGTAGTCGACAGGGGGAGGGGGTGAACACTGAAGCTTTCTTT.

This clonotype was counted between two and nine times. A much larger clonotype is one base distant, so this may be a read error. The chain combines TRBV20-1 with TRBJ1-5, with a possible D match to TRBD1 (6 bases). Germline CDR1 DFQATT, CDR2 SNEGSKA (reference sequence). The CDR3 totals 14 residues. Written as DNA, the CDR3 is TGCAGTGCTAGGTTAACAGGGAGCAATCGGCCCCAGCATTTT. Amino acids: CSARLTGSNRPQHF.

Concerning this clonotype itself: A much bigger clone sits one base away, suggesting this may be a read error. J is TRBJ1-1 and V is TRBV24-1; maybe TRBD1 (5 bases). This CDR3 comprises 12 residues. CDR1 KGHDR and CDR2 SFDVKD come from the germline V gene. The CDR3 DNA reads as TGTGCCACCAGTGCAGGGTCCACTGAAGATTTCTTT. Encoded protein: CATSAGSTEDFF.

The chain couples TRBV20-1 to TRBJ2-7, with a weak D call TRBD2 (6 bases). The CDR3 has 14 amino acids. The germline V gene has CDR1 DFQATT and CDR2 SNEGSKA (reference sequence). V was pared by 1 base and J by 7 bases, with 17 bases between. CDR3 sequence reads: CSARVLAAGREQYF. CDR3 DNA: TGCAGTGCTAGAGTCTTGGCGGCGGGACGGGAGCAGTACTTC.

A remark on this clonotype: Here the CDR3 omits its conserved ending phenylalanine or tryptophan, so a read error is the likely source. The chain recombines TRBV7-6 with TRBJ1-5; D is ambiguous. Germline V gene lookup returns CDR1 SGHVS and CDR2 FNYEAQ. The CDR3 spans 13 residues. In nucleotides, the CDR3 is TGTGCCAGCAGCTTAGCCATAAATCGGCCCCAGCATTCT. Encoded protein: CASSLAINRPQHS.

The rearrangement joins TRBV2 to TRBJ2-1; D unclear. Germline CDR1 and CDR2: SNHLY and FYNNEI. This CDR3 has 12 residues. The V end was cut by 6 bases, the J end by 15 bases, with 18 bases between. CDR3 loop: CASRGMSPHWFF. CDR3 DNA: TGTGCCAGCAGGGGGATGAGTCCCCACTGGTTCTTC.

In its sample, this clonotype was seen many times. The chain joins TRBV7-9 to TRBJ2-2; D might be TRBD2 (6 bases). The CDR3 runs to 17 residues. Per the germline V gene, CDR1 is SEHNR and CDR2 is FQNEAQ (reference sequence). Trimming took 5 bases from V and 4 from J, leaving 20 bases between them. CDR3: CASSHRLDLSGTGELFF. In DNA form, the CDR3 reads TGTGCCAGCAGCCACCGACTAGACCTCTCGGGCACCGGGGAGCTGTTTTTT.

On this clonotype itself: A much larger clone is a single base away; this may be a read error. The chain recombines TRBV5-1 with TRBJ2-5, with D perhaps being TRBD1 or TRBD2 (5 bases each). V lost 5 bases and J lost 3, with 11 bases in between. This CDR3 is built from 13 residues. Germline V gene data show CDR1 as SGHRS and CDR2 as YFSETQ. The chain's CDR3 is CASRPGAEETQYF. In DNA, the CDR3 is TGCGCCAGCAGGCCCGGGGCAGAAGAGACCCAGTACTTC.

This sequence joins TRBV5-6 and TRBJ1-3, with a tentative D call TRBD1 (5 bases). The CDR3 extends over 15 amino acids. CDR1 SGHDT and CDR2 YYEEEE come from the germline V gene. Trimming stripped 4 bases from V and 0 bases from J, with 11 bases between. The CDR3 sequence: CASSVVGPSGNTIYF. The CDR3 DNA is TGTGCCAGCAGCGTGGTGGGGCCCTCTGGAAACACCATATATTTT.

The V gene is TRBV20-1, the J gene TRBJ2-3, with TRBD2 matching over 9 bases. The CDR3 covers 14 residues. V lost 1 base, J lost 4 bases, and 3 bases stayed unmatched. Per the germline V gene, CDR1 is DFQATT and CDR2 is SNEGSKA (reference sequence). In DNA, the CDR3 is TGCAGTGCTAGAGGAGCGGGAGGATCAGATACGCAGTATTTT. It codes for CSARGAGGSDTQYF.

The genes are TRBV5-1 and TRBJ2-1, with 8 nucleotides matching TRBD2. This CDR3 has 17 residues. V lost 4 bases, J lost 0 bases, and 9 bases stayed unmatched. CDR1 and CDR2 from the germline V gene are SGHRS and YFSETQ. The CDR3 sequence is CASSPSLAGSSYNEQFF. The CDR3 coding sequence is TGCGCCAGCAGCCCATCTTTAGCGGGGAGCTCCTACAATGAGCAGTTCTTC.

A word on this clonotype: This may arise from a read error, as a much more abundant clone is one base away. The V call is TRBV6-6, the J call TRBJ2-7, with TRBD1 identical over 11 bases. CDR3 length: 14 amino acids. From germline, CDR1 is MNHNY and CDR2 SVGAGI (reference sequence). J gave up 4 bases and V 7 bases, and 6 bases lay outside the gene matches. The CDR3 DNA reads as TGTGCCAGCAACCGGGGACAGGGGGAGTACGAGCAGTACTTC. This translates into CASNRGQGEYEQYF.

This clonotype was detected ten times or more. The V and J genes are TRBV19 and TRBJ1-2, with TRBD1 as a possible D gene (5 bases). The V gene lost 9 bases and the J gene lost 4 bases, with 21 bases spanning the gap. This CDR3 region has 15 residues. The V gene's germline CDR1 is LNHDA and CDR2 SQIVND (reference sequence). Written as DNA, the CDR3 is TGTGCCAGCAAACAGGAGGTCCGGGGGGGCTATGGCTACACCTTC. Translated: CASKQEVRGGYGYTF.